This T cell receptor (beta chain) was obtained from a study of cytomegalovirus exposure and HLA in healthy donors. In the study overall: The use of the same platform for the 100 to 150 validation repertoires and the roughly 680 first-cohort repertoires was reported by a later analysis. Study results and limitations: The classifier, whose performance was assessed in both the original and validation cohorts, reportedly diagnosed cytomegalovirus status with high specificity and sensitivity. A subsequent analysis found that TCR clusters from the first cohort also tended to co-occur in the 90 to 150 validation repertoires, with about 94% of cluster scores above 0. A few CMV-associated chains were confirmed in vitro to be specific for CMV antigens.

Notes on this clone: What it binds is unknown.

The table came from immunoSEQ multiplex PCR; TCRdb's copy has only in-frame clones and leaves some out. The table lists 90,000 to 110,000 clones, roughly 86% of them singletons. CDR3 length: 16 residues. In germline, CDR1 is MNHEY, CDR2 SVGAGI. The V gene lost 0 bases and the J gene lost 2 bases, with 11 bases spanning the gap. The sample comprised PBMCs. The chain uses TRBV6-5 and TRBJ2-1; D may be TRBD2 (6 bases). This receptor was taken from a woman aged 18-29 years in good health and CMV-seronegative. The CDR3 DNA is TGTGCCAGCAGTTACTCGGCGGTAGCGGCCTACAATGAGCAGTTCTTC. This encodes CASSYSAVAAYNEQFF.